This TCR beta chain was identified during a study of shared T cell receptors in the human thymus. The protocol was immunoSEQ multiplex PCR, while the TCRdb copy is restricted to in-frame clones and leaves out a portion. The top ten clones hold 0.0095% to 0.011% of a sample with 650,000 to 950,000 clones, 80% to 90% of them seen once. The germline gives CDR1 MGHRA, CDR2 YSYEKL. The CDR3 length is 19 residues. V lost 4 bases to trimming and J lost 3 bases, with 24 bases between them. These sequences were also reported in another study, on human thymus T cells.

The clonotype originates from a girl under three years old with a congenital heart defect. Sequencing input: thymocytes. This chain connects TRBV4-1 to TRBJ1-4; a weak D match, TRBD1 (6 bases). CDR3 loop: CASSRKGRGSGRANEKLFF. As DNA, the CDR3 is TGCGCCAGCAGCCGGAAGGGTAGGGGGAGTGGGCGGGCTAATGAAAAACTGTTTTTT.